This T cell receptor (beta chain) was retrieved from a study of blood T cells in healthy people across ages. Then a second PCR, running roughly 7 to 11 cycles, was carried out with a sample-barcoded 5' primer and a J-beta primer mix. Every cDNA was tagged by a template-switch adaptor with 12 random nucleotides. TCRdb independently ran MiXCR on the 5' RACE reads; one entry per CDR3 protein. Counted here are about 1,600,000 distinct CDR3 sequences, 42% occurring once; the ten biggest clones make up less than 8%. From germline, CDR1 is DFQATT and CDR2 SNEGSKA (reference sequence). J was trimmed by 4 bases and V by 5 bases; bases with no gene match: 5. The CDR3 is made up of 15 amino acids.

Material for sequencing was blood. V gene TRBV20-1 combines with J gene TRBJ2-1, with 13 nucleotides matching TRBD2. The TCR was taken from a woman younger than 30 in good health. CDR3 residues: CSADGTSGKYNEQFF. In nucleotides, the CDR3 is TGCAGTGCTGACGGGACTAGCGGGAAGTACAATGAGCAGTTCTTC.